Shown below are 14 T cell receptor beta chains from a single sample sequenced in a study of PD-L1 blockade in urothelial cancer. Clones were read by immunoSEQ multiplex PCR, and TCRdb kept only the in-frame ones, dropping some. The table includes tens of thousands of clones, roughly 82% detected once. Time point in this sample: pretreatment peripheral blood. The sequences come from PBMCs, collected around atezolizumab (anti-PD-L1) treatment. The receptors shown here come from a man aged 55 to 70 with urothelial cancer.

The gene calls are TRBV6-1 and TRBJ2-7; possibly TRBD1 for D (6 bases). The CDR3 is 16 residues long. Trimming took 3 bases from V and 2 from J, leaving 17 bases between them. Germline CDR1 MNHNS, CDR2 SASEGT. CDR3 sequence: CASSDPSGTSPYEQYF. The CDR3 DNA follows: TGTGCCAGCAGTGACCCCTCCGGGACAAGCCCCTACGAGCAGTACTTC.

The rearrangement uses TRBV4-1 and TRBJ2-7; maybe TRBD1 (6 bases). This CDR3 spans 14 amino acids. V was cut by 1 base and J by 4 bases, with 11 bases left in between. Germline V gene sequence: CDR1 MGHRA, CDR2 YSYEKL. CDR3 region: CASSQAQGAYEQYF. As DNA, the CDR3 is TGCGCCAGCAGCCAAGCACAGGGAGCATACGAGCAGTACTTC.

J is TRBJ1-4 and V is TRBV5-1; 7 bases are shared with TRBD1. CDR3 size: 14 residues. V gave up 2 bases and J gave up 6 bases; unmatched junction bases: 4. Germline V gives CDR1 SGHRS, CDR2 YFSETQ. CDR3 sequence: CASSLRGQDEKLFF. For the CDR3, the DNA is TGCGCCAGCAGCTTAAGGGGGCAAGATGAAAAACTGTTTTTT.

The J gene is TRBJ2-7, the V gene TRBV5-5; TRBD1 aligns across 8 bases. Looked up from germline, CDR1 is SGHKS and CDR2 is YYEKEE (reference sequence). The CDR3 loop spans 15 amino acids. V gave up 0 bases and J gave up 2 bases; unmatched junction bases: 4. The CDR3, as DNA: TGTGCCAGCAGCTTGGGGACAGGGTCGACCTACGAGCAGTACTTC. Translated, it gives CASSLGTGSTYEQYF.

The chain combines TRBV7-9 with TRBJ2-5; D is possibly TRBD1 (6 bases). Germline V CDR1 and CDR2: SEHNR, FQNEAQ (reference sequence). The length of the CDR3 is 14 residues. V lost 7 bases and J lost 3, with 15 bases in between. CDR3 in amino acids: CASNERAGEETQYF. The CDR3 DNA is TGTGCCAGCAACGAAAGGGCAGGGGAAGAGACCCAGTACTTC.

The chain links TRBV5-1 to TRBJ2-7; 9 bases line up with TRBD1. V lost 2 bases to trimming and J lost 1 base; unmatched junction nucleotides: 1. Germline CDR1 and CDR2: SGHRS and YFSETQ. CDR3 length: 14 residues. The CDR3 is CASSFGTGSYEQYF. In DNA, the CDR3 is TGCGCCAGCAGCTTCGGGACAGGGTCCTACGAGCAGTACTTC.

As DNA, the CDR3 is TGTGCCAGCAGCCAAGCGGGGGGGGAGTACAATGAGCAGTTCTTC. Its protein is CASSQAGGEYNEQFF. The V and J genes are TRBV4-2 and TRBJ2-1; 8 nucleotides line up with TRBD2. CDR3 size: 15 residues. The germline gives CDR1 LGHNA, CDR2 YNFKEQ. Trimming cost V 1 base and J 4 bases; bases outside gene matches: 3.

The chain has TRBV2 and TRBJ2-5; TRBD1 might be the D (5 bases). V was pared by 4 bases and J by 5 bases, with 8 bases between. Germline V gene sequence: CDR1 SNHLY, CDR2 FYNNEI. The CDR3 loop spans 12 amino acids. The CDR3 here is CASSGQRETQYF. The CDR3 DNA reads as TGTGCCAGCAGTGGACAGAGGGAGACCCAGTACTTC.

V gene TRBV5-8 combines with J gene TRBJ1-5; the D is unclear. The CDR3 contains 14 residues. CDR1 SGHTS and CDR2 YDEGEE come from the germline V gene. Trimming removed 5 bases from V and 8 bases from J, with 17 bases in between. CDR3 sequence reads: CASSRSRLSEPQHF. The DNA of the CDR3 is TGTGCCAGCAGTCGTTCGAGGCTCAGCGAGCCCCAGCATTTT.

The chain recombines TRBV23-1 with TRBJ2-2, with a possible D match to TRBD1 (6 bases). TRBV23-1 is known as an ORF, though its function is uncertain. This CDR3 region has 14 residues. Trimming removed 2 bases from V and 4 bases from J, with 8 bases in between. CDR3: CASSQTGTTGELFF. The DNA for the CDR3 is TGCGCCAGCAGTCAAACAGGGACCACCGGGGAGCTGTTTTTT.

The V gene is TRBV7-8, the J gene TRBJ2-2; TRBD1 agrees at 7 bases. The ends lost 7 bases at V and 2 bases at J; junction bases unmatched: 10. The germline V gene encodes CDR1 SGHVS and CDR2 FQNEAQ. The CDR3 is made up of 16 amino acids. CDR3 in DNA: TGTGCCAGCACCGCAGGGGGACAGCGAAACACCGGGGAGCTGTTTTTT. It specifies CASTAGGQRNTGELFF.

With respect to this clone: Compared with germline, one end of the junction differs, possibly owing to a read error. DNA for the CDR3: TGTGCCAGCAGTTACTCGATCCAGTATGCCTACACCTTC. The encoded protein is CASSYSIQYAYTF. The chain employs TRBV6-5 and TRBJ1-2; no clear D. The CDR3 loop spans 13 amino acids. Per germline, CDR1 MNHEY and CDR2 SVGAGI.

The V call is TRBV19, the J call TRBJ2-2, with 12 bases lining up with TRBD2. Trimming cost V 7 bases and J 4 bases; bases outside gene matches: 13. Per germline, CDR1 LNHDA and CDR2 SQIVND (reference sequence). This CDR3 is 18 amino acids long. This CDR3 reads CASKAGTSGYRGTGELFF. In nucleotides, the CDR3 is TGTGCCAGTAAAGCCGGGACTAGCGGGTATCGAGGCACCGGGGAGCTGTTTTTT.

The genes are TRBV2 and TRBJ2-3, with 7 bases that match TRBD2. The junction had 8 bases not matched to a gene; V was cut back by 4 bases and J by 4 bases. CDR1 is SNHLY, CDR2 FYNNEI, per germline. The CDR3 sequence is 15 residues long. Written as DNA, the CDR3 is TGTGCCAGCAGTGCCCTACTGGGGGGGGCAGATACGCAGTATTTT. Protein sequence: CASSALLGGADTQYF.